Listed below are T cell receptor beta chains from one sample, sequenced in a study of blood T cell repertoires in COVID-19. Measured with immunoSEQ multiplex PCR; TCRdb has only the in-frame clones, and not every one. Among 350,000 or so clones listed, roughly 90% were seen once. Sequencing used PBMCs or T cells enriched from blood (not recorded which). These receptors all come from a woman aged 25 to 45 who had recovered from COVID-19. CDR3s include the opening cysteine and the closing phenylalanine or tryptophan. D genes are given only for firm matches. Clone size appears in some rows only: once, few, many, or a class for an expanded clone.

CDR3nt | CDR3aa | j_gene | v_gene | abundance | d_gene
TGTGCCAGCAGCCGCGGACAGACTGAAGCTTTCTTT | CASSRGQTEAFF | TRBJ1-1 | TRBV3-1/TRBV3-2 | - | -
TGCGCCAGCGGGACAGGGGTGGGGAATGAGCAGTTCTTC | CASGTGVGNEQFF | TRBJ2-1 | TRBV5-1 | - | TRBD1
TGTGCCAGCAGACCGGGGGGGCGGTACAATGAGCAGTTCTTC | CASRPGGRYNEQFF | TRBJ2-1 | TRBV27 | - | TRBD2
TGTGCCAGCAGACCCATGACAGGGGGCGGTTATAGTGAGCAGTTCTTC | CASRPMTGGGYSEQFF | TRBJ2-1 | TRBV2 | - | TRBD1
TGTGCCACCCGCGGAGGGTTGGGCTACACCTTC | CATRGGLGYTF | TRBJ1-2 | TRBV5-4 | - | -
TGTGCCAGCAGTTCCCCGATACAGGGGGCCTACGAGCAGTACTTC | CASSSPIQGAYEQYF | TRBJ2-7 | TRBV27 | - | TRBD1
TGCGCCAGCAGCCAAGCGCTAGCGGGGGGTGAAGAGACCCAGTACTTC | CASSQALAGGEETQYF | TRBJ2-5 | TRBV4-3 | - | TRBD2
TGTGCCAGCAGCTTAGAGTCAGTGAACACTGAAGCTTTCTTT | CASSLESVNTEAFF | TRBJ1-1 | TRBV7-9 | - | -
TGCGCCAGCAGTCAATCCGCTCTGGGAATCAGGGAGCCCACTAGCCACACCGGGGAGCTGTTTTTT | CASSQSALGIREPTSHTGELFF | TRBJ2-2 | TRBV23-1 | - | -
TGTGCCAGCTCACCAAGAACGGACACTGAAGCTTTCTTT | CASSPRTDTEAFF | TRBJ1-1 | TRBV18 | - | -
TGTGCCAGCAGCACACTAGCGGGGGCGCGGGGGGAGCTGTTTTTT | CASSTLAGARGELFF | TRBJ2-2 | TRBV9 | - | TRBD2
TGTGCCAGCAGCGGAAGGGGGCCCTACAATGAGCAGTTCTTC | CASSGRGPYNEQFF | TRBJ2-1 | TRBV14 | - | TRBD1
TGTGCCAGTAGTATACTAGGCGCGACTAACTATGGCTACACCTTC | CASSILGATNYGYTF | TRBJ1-2 | TRBV19 | once | -
TGCGCCAGCAGCCAGTCAGTAGCGACGTACGAGCAGTACTTC | CASSQSVATYEQYF | TRBJ2-7 | TRBV4-1 | - | -
TGTGCCAGCAGTGAGTCAGCGTACTACGTTGAGCAGTACTTC | CASSESAYYVEQYF | TRBJ2-7 | TRBV6-1 | - | -
TGCGCCAGCAGCTTCTCGGACAGGCCGATCTCCCTCTACTACAATGAGCAGTTCTTC | CASSFSDRPISLYYNEQFF | TRBJ2-1 | TRBV5-1 | - | TRBD1
TGTGCCAGCAGCCACGAGGGGGCCGGCTACAATGAGCAGTTCTTC | CASSHEGAGYNEQFF | TRBJ2-1 | TRBV13 | - | TRBD1